This T cell receptor beta chain is drawn from a study of cytomegalovirus exposure and HLA in healthy donors. About this clone itself: What it recognizes is unknown.

Study findings and constraints: The only immune exposure information that was available was CMV serostatus. Later analysis demonstrated an association between a missense DCLRE1C variant and TCR beta V- and J-gene trimming. Later analysis suggested most CMV-associated TCR beta chains were HLA-restricted.

The V segment lost 6 bases and the J segment 4 bases; nucleotides outside the gene matches: 15. CDR3 size: 19 residues. Germline-derived CDR1 and CDR2 are SGHVT and SQSDAQ. The PCR contained 60 Vbeta and 13 Jbeta primers. Sequencing was performed with immunoSEQ multiplex PCR; in TCRdb, only in-frame clones are kept and a portion is missing. The sample has some 270,000 clones; 85% to 95% are singletons. The sequenced material came from PBMCs. The clonotype was recovered from a girl aged 2 to 10 in good health and CMV-seronegative. This sequence joins TRBV7-4 and TRBJ2-7; 16 bases are shared with TRBD2. The CDR3 nucleotides are TGTGCCAGCAGTTATAAACCGGGACTAGCGGGAGGGCCGGGGTACGAGCAGTACTTC. This encodes CASSYKPGLAGGPGYEQYF.